The TCR beta chain described here comes from a study of T cells in Graves' hyperthyroidism and ophthalmopathy. General observations from the study: Ophthalmopathy got predicted by the model a median 6.5 months before its onset. Most thyroid clonotypes that were expanded above 0.001 also turned up in blood.

V was cut by 3 bases and J by 5 bases, with 14 bases left in between. Germline CDR1 reads DFQATT; CDR2 reads SNEGSKA (reference sequence). The CDR3 is 14 amino acids. Amplified TCR beta CDR3 regions came from RNA transcripts. Primed by the HTBI set, a first-round RT-PCR was run on the TCR CDR3. TCRdb reanalysed the multiplex PCR reads using MiXCR and keeps one entry per CDR3 protein. Of 600,000 or so distinct CDR3 sequences listed, 46% are singletons. Uncontrolled infection, other autoimmune disease, pregnancy or lactation disqualified patients from enrolment. Thyroid ultrasound, orbital computed tomography, clinical symptoms, and serum thyroxine and TRAb underpinned diagnoses. About this clonotype: What it recognizes is unknown.

The source material was peripheral blood or thyroid tissue (not recorded which). The TCR comes from a woman younger than 30 with Graves' hyperthyroidism. This rearrangement joins TRBV20-1 to TRBJ1-5, with no clear D. CDR3 sequence (DNA): TGCAGTGCTAGCTCTAACAGTCTTGATCAGCCCCAGCATTTT. Protein product: CSASSNSLDQPQHF.